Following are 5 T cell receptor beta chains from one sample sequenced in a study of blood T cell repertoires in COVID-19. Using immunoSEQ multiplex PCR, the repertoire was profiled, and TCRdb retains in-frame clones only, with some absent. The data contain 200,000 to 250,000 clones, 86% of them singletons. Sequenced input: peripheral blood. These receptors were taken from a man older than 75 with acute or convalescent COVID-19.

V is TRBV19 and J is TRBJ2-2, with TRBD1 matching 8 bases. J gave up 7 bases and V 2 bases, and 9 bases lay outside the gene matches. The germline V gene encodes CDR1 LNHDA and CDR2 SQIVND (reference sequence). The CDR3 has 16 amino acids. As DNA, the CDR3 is TGTGCCAGTAGTATATCACCCAGGGGGCAGGTCGGGGAGCTGTTTTTT. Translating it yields CASSISPRGQVGELFF.

The chain's CDR3 is CASSPGGTGNNYGYTF. The CDR3 bases are TGTGCCAGCAGCCCCGGGGGGACAGGGAATAACTATGGCTACACCTTC. The V and J genes are TRBV5-8 and TRBJ1-2; 9 nucleotides agree with TRBD1. The CDR3 length is 16 residues. In germline, CDR1 is SGHTS, CDR2 YDEGEE. Trimming at V came to 4 bases and at J to 1 base, leaving 8 bases not matched to a gene.

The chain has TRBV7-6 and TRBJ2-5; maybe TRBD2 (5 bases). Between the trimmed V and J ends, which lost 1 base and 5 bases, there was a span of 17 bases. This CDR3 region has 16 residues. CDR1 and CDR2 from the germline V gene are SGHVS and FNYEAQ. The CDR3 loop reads CASSLGSSSGVETQYF. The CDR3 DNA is TGTGCCAGCAGCTTAGGGTCTAGCTCCGGGGTGGAGACCCAGTACTTC. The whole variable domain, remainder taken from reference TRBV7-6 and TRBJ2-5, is GAGVSQSPRYKVTKRGQDVALRCDPISGHVSLYWYRQALGQGPEFLTYFNYEAQQDKSGLPNDRFSAERPEGSISTLTIQRTEQRDSAMYRCASSLGSSSGVETQYFGPGTRLLVL.

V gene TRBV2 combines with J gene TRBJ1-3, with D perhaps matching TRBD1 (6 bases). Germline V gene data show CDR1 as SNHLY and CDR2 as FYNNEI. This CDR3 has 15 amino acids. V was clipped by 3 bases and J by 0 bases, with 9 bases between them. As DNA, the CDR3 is TGTGCCAGCAGTGAGGACAGCCACTCTGGAAACACCATATATTTT. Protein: CASSEDSHSGNTIYF.

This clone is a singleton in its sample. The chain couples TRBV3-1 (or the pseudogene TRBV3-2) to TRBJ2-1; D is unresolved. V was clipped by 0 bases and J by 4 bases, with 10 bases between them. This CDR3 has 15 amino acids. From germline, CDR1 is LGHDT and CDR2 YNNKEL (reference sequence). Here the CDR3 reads CASSQDLTGYNEQFF. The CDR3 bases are TGTGCCAGCAGCCAAGATCTGACTGGGTACAATGAGCAGTTCTTC.